This record looks at one T cell receptor beta chain sequence and its context. Germline assignment: CDR1 MNHEY and CDR2 SVGAGI. The ends were cut back, 3 bases at V and 2 bases at J, with 10 bases in the middle. This CDR3 region has 14 residues. RNA was extracted and reverse transcribed into cDNA as the sequencing template. The repertoire was sequenced with immunoSEQ multiplex PCR; TCRdb's copy has only in-frame clones and lacks some. The profile shows approximately 140,000 clones, roughly four fifths of them singletons. This sample's treatment: oral pan-JAK inhibitor, 5-10 mg twice daily. These data come from a study of CD8+ T cells in alopecia areata. Study background: Patients remained on tofacitinib for 6 to 18 months and then went 6 months without it.

The chain employs TRBV6-5 and TRBJ1-1; no reliable D call. This TCR was recovered from a human donor with alopecia areata. Sequences were derived from CD8+ T cells sorted from blood, sampled at week 4, from a patient treated with tofacitinib. The CDR3 region is CASSYRSSNTEAFF. The DNA of the CDR3 is TGTGCCAGCAGTTATCGTTCCAGTAACACTGAAGCTTTCTTT.